The clone carrying this TCR beta chain came up a few times. The data belong to a study of human T cells and chemical hapten exposure. There are 16 residues in the CDR3. V shed 0 bases and J shed 2 bases, with 9 bases lying between them. CDR1 is SGHRS, CDR2 YFSETQ, per germline. Using its own MiXCR run on the RACE reads, TCRdb lists one record per CDR3 protein. This table holds about 120,000 distinct CDR3 sequences, over 9% found once. Time point specified: patch test 3, about 24 weeks after DPC sensitization. Documented treatment: therapeutic diphenylcyclopropenone sensitization with weekly scalp DPC. The sequence was collected from a woman aged 45 to 65 with alopecia areata. Some clones in this sample may be carry-over from other donors' samples. Sequencing was performed on whole blood, taken in connection with sensitization to the hapten diphenylcyclopropenone (DPC). V gene TRBV5-1 combines with J gene TRBJ2-6; D is ambiguous. The CDR3 protein is CASSLAACPGANVLTF. As DNA, the CDR3 is TGCGCCAGCAGCTTGGCCGCCTGCCCTGGGGCCAACGTCCTGACTTTC.